The 18 T cell receptor beta chains given below trace back to one sample, sequenced in a study of blood T cell repertoires in COVID-19 (dated by TCRdb to 2018 to 2021). Library construction relied on the immunoSEQ multiplex PCR assay. In TCRdb, the immuneACCESS table is reduced to in-frame sequences with V and J assigned. These tables do not hold every clone; where another copy was compared, an unresolved V gene accounts for under half, and the others remain unexplained. The table for this sample lists 200,000 to 300,000 clones; about 83% of them were counted only once. 5.5% of the sample lies in the top ten. Material: peripheral blood. The receptors were sampled from a human donor in a cohort sampled during active COVID-19.

V gene TRBV6-4 combines with J gene TRBJ2-1, with D perhaps TRBD1 (6 bases). Germline-derived CDR1 and CDR2 are MRHNA and SNTAGT. V was shortened by 3 bases and J by 10 bases, with 25 bases between the two germline ends. There are 17 residues in the CDR3. CDR3 in DNA: TGTGCCAGCAGTGATTCAGGGGCTGACATCGGTTCAAGGGAGCAGTTCTTC. This sequence encodes CASSDSGADIGSREQFF.

This sequence joins TRBV11-2 and TRBJ2-5; perhaps TRBD2 as D (6 bases). Trimming removed 5 bases at V and 2 bases at J, with 9 bases between. CDR1 is SGHAT and CDR2 is FQNNGV in the germline V gene. The CDR3 spans 13 residues. As DNA, the CDR3 is TGTGCCAGCAGCGGGGGGAGACAAGAGACCCAGTACTTC. It yields the protein CASSGGRQETQYF. Looking up the rest from reference TRBV11-2 and TRBJ2-5 gives the full variable domain: EAGVAQSPRYKIIEKRQSVAFWCNPISGHATLYWYQQILGQGPKLLIQFQNNGVVDDSQLPKDRFSAERLKGVDSTLKIQPAKLEDSAVYLCASSGGRQETQYFGPGTRLLVL.

The chain has TRBV6-6 and TRBJ1-2, with a possible D match to TRBD1 (6 bases). V was pared by 4 bases and J by 5 bases, with 14 bases between. Germline V gene sequence: CDR1 MNHNY, CDR2 SVGAGI (reference sequence). This CDR3 region has 14 residues. The CDR3 spells CASSFGGAGYGYTF. The CDR3 region has the DNA TGTGCCAGCAGTTTTGGGGGGGCGGGTTATGGCTACACCTTC.

V gene TRBV5-1 combines with J gene TRBJ2-5; 10 nucleotides line up with TRBD1. With V trimmed by 4 bases and J by 5 bases, 8 bases remained unmatched. The CDR3 runs to 15 residues. CDR1 and CDR2 from the germline V gene are SGHRS and YFSETQ. CDR3 sequence (DNA): TGCGCCAGCAGCACCGGGACAGGGGACAGGGAGACCCAGTACTTC. Translation: CASSTGTGDRETQYF.

This clone was observed once. The chain combines TRBV2 with TRBJ1-2; D is possibly TRBD1 (5 bases). V lost 1 base and J lost 7, with 16 bases in between. The CDR3 has 15 residues. Germline V lookup: CDR1 SNHLY, CDR2 FYNNEI. The chain's CDR3 is CASSEGRQGYSGYTF. The DNA of the CDR3 is TGTGCCAGCAGTGAAGGAAGGCAGGGTTACTCTGGCTACACCTTC.

This clone is a singleton in its sample. The chain uses TRBV18 and TRBJ2-1; 9 bases agree with TRBD2. The junction had 10 bases not matched to a gene; V was cut back by 8 bases and J by 8 bases. The germline CDR1 and CDR2 sequences are KGHSH and LQKENI. The CDR3 extends over 14 amino acids. CDR3 DNA: TGTGCCAGCACCCCTACGATAGCGGGAGATGAGCAGTTCTTC. Its translation: CASTPTIAGDEQFF.

The chain is built from TRBV18 and TRBJ2-1; tentative D call: TRBD1 (5 bases). The germline V gene encodes CDR1 KGHSH and CDR2 LQKENI. The CDR3 is made up of 14 amino acids. Between the trimmed V and J ends, which lost 4 bases and 1 base, there was a span of 8 bases. This CDR3 is CASSLDRSYNEQFF. The CDR3 region has the DNA TGTGCCAGCTCACTAGACAGATCCTACAATGAGCAGTTCTTC. The full variable domain, its missing parts supplied by reference TRBV18 and TRBJ2-1, is NAGVMQNPRHLVRRRGQEARLRCSPMKGHSHVYWYRQLPEEGLKFMVYLQKENIIDESGMPKERFSAEFPKEGPSILRIQQVVRGDSAAYFCASSLDRSYNEQFFGPGTRLTVL.

The rearrangement joins TRBV29-1 to TRBJ2-7; perhaps TRBD2 as D (5 bases). The CDR3 is 11 amino acids. From germline, CDR1 is SQVTM and CDR2 ANQGSEA. V was cut by 4 bases and J by 3 bases, with 7 bases left in between. CDR3 in DNA: TGCAGCGTTGCCGACTACTACGAGCAGTACTTC. This codes for CSVADYYEQYF.

This clone has only one observation. This rearrangement joins TRBV28 to TRBJ1-4, with 8 positions matching TRBD1. Germline lookup yields CDR1 MDHEN and CDR2 SYDVKM. The CDR3 consists of 14 residues. V was pared by 7 bases and J by 7 bases, with 8 bases of the junction left unmatched. This CDR3 is CASIQGASGEKLFF. The DNA for the CDR3 is TGTGCCAGCATCCAGGGGGCTTCGGGTGAAAAACTGTTTTTT.

The rearrangement links TRBV7-2 to TRBJ2-7, with 7 bases fitting TRBD1. CDR3 length: 15 residues. Germline V gene sequence: CDR1 SGHTA, CDR2 FQGNSA. After removal of 1 base from V and 3 bases from J, the junction contained 6 bases not matched to a gene. The CDR3 loop is CASSLGPHRGYEQYF. In nucleotides, the CDR3 is TGTGCCAGCAGCTTAGGCCCCCACAGGGGCTACGAGCAGTACTTC.

This chain links TRBV7-8 with TRBJ2-7; possible D gene TRBD1, 6 bases. V gave up 1 base and J gave up 3 bases, with 13 bases separating them. Per the germline V gene, CDR1 is SGHVS and CDR2 is FQNEAQ. CDR3 length equals 15 residues. The chain's CDR3 is CASSLVAGTHYEQYF. Written as DNA, the CDR3 is TGTGCCAGCAGCTTAGTGGCCGGGACACACTACGAGCAGTACTTC.

The chain combines TRBV3-1 (or the pseudogene TRBV3-2) with TRBJ1-2, with TRBD1 as a possible D gene (5 bases). The length of the CDR3 is 15 residues. Germline CDR1 and CDR2: LGHDT and YNNKEL (reference sequence). V was cut by 0 bases and J by 8 bases, with 16 bases left in between. As DNA, the CDR3 is TGTGCCAGCAGCCAAGATGACAGTCCTATAAGGGGCTACACCTTC. As protein: CASSQDDSPIRGYTF.

V gene TRBV28 combines with J gene TRBJ2-5; TRBD1 matches at 8 bases. CDR1 is MDHEN and CDR2 is SYDVKM in the germline V gene. This CDR3 is built from 15 residues. Trimming removed 5 bases from V and 5 bases from J; junction bases left unmatched: 10. The chain's CDR3 is CASSGAGQATETQYF. CDR3 DNA: TGTGCCAGCAGTGGGGCGGGACAGGCGACGGAGACCCAGTACTTC.

V gene TRBV6-5 combines with J gene TRBJ1-2; TRBD1 might be the D (5 bases). Germline V CDR1 and CDR2: MNHEY, SVGAGI. Trimming removed 6 bases from V and 8 bases from J, with 22 bases in between. This CDR3 has 15 residues. The CDR3 region is CASRSPLDISYGYTF. Written as DNA, the CDR3 is TGTGCCAGCAGATCCCCTTTGGACATCTCGTACGGCTACACCTTC.

The V and J genes are TRBV5-1 and TRBJ1-6, with 10 bases that match TRBD1. Germline loops: CDR1 SGHRS, CDR2 YFSETQ. V was clipped by 3 bases and J by 9 bases; unmatched bases: 3. CDR3 length: 14 residues. DNA for the CDR3: TGCGCCAGCAGCTCGGGACAGGGGATTTCACCCCTCCACTTT. Translation: CASSSGQGISPLHF. Drawing the rest from reference TRBV5-1 and TRBJ1-6, the complete variable domain is KAGVTQTPRYLIKTRGQQVTLSCSPISGHRSVSWYQQTPGQGLQFLFEYFSETQRNKGNFPGRFSGRQFSNSRSEMNVSTLELGDSALYLCASSSGQGISPLHFGNGTRLTVT.

This chain joins TRBV27 and TRBJ1-2; 7 nucleotides align to TRBD1. There are 15 residues in the CDR3. Looked up from germline, CDR1 is MNHEY and CDR2 is SMNVEV (reference sequence). J gave up 8 bases and V 8 bases, and 17 bases lay outside the gene matches. The CDR3 DNA follows: TGTGCCAGCGGGTTTAGACGGCTGGACAGGCGAGGCTACACCTTC. This translates into CASGFRRLDRRGYTF.

The V gene is TRBV11-3, the J gene TRBJ1-1, with 8 bases lining up with TRBD1. Looked up from germline, CDR1 is SGHNT and CDR2 is YENEEA. The length of the CDR3 is 15 residues. The junction had 4 bases not matched to a gene; V was cut back by 1 base and J by 3 bases. CDR3 DNA: TGTGCCAGCAGCTTAGGACAGGGGAGGGACACTGAAGCTTTCTTT. This translates into CASSLGQGRDTEAFF.

Worth noting for this clone: Germline and junction disagree at one end, which may indicate a read error. This sequence joins TRBV19 and TRBJ2-7, with 12 bases fitting TRBD2. This CDR3 is built from 15 residues. Germline loops: CDR1 LNHDA, CDR2 SQIVND (reference sequence). The CDR3 DNA sequence: TGTGCCAGTAGTTTAGAGACTAGCGGGAGCTACGAGCAGTACTTC. It codes for CASSLETSGSYEQYF.